These T cell receptor beta chains were read from a single sample in a study of T cell changes during pregnancy in multiple sclerosis. Assay used: immunoSEQ multiplex PCR; TCRdb lists only in-frame clones, some missing. The sample consists of some 85,000 clones, roughly 93% of them appearing once. The sample consisted of peripheral blood, taken in the third trimester of pregnancy. These receptors were obtained from a female donor with multiple sclerosis, enrolled in a pregnancy study. Both conserved end residues are part of each CDR3. The D gene is left open where the match is weak. Size values are once, few and many counts, or a class for expanded clones, and some rows have none.

j_gene	d_gene	abundance	v_gene	CDR3nt	CDR3aa
TRBJ1-5	TRBD1	few	TRBV27	TGTGCCAGCAGTTCGACAGGGTACAGTTGGCATTTT	CASSSTGYSWHF
TRBJ1-1	TRBD1	-	TRBV27	TGTGCCAGCAGTCCGAGACCGGGACAGTCGAACACTGAAGCTTTCTTT	CASSPRPGQSNTEAFF
TRBJ2-7	-	-	TRBV5-1	TGCGCCAGCAGCCCTGGTGGCGGGGCGGGCTACTCCTACGAGCAGTACTTC	CASSPGGGAGYSYEQYF
TRBJ2-3	TRBD2	-	TRBV14	TGTGCCAGCAGCCAACCTAGCGGGAGCCTCACAGATACGCAGTATTTT	CASSQPSGSLTDTQYF
TRBJ2-6	TRBD1	-	TRBV9	TGTGCCAGCAGCGGGAGGACAGGGGTGAGCTCTGGGGCCAACGTCCTGACTTTC	CASSGRTGVSSGANVLTF
TRBJ2-5	-	-	TRBV2	TGTGCCAGCAGTCCGACGGGTGAGGGAGAGACCCAGTACTTC	CASSPTGEGETQYF
TRBJ2-3	TRBD1	once	TRBV19	TGTGCTAGTAGGGACAGGGTCGGAGATACGCAGTATTTT	CASRDRVGDTQYF
TRBJ1-2	-	-	TRBV7-8	TGTGCCAGCAGCCGACTACAGCCCTCCTATGGCTACACCTTC	CASSRLQPSYGYTF
TRBJ1-3	-	-	TRBV7-9	TGTGCCAGCAGCCCCATTCGGGGCTCTGGAAACACCATATATTTT	CASSPIRGSGNTIYF
TRBJ1-1	TRBD1	-	TRBV11-3	TGTGCCAGCCGGGACAGGGCGAACACTGAAGCTTTCTTT	CASRDRANTEAFF
TRBJ2-7	TRBD1	-	TRBV4-2	TGTGCCACCGGGAGAGGGACAGGTCCATCCTACGAGCAGTACTTC	CATGRGTGPSYEQYF
TRBJ2-5	-	-	TRBV19	TGTGCCAGTAGATTACACGAGACCCAGTACTTC	CASRLHETQYF
TRBJ1-2	-	once	TRBV29-1	TGCAGCGACATGGGACATACCTATGGCTACACCTTC	CSDMGHTYGYTF
TRBJ1-1	-	-	TRBV5-8	TGTGCCAGCAGCTTGGGAGCCGGGTTGAACACTGAAGCTTTCTTT	CASSLGAGLNTEAFF
TRBJ1-4	TRBD1	-	TRBV6-4	TGTGCCAACCACAACGGGACAGGGGACAAACTGTTTTTT	CANHNGTGDKLFF
TRBJ1-4	-	-	TRBV6-4	TGTGCCAGCAGGGCCGGGAATGAAAAACTGTTTTTT	CASRAGNEKLFF
TRBJ1-2	-	-	TRBV11-2	TGTGCCAGCAGCCGCCCGGGCAGGGTAGGATCGGCCACCTTC	CASSRPGRVGSATF
TRBJ2-5	TRBD2	-	TRBV11-3	TGTGCCAGCAGCTTCGGTGGGGGCGGGAGGAAGGGGGAGACCCAGTACTTC	CASSFGGGGRKGETQYF
TRBJ2-1	TRBD1	-	TRBV4-1	TGCGCCAGCAGCCCCCTTATAGGGGGCGAAGATGAGCAGTTCTTC	CASSPLIGGEDEQFF
TRBJ2-3	-	-	TRBV25-1	TGTGCCAGCAGTGAGCCGGGACTGATAATGGATACGCAGTATTTT	CASSEPGLIMDTQYF
TRBJ1-5	TRBD1	-	TRBV30	TGTGCCTGGAGTGTACGACGGCTCGGCCGGGACAGGGGCCATCAGCCCCAGCATTTT	CAWSVRRLGRDRGHQPQHF
TRBJ2-2	TRBD1	-	TRBV7-9	TGTGCCAGCAGCAGAGACAGGGTCGGCACCGGGGAGCTGTTTTTT	CASSRDRVGTGELFF
TRBJ2-7	TRBD1	-	TRBV6-1	TGTGCCAGCAGTGAACGGGGGACAGGGGTTTCAGGCGAGCAGTACTTC	CASSERGTGVSGEQYF
TRBJ2-1	TRBD2	-	TRBV30	TGTGCCTGGAGTGGACTAGCGGAAAAAACGTCCTACAATGAGCAGTTCTTC	CAWSGLAEKTSYNEQFF
TRBJ1-1	TRBD1	-	TRBV4-1	TGCGCCAGCAGCCAAGGAGGGGGCAGGAGAACTGAAGCTTTCTTT	CASSQGGGRRTEAFF
TRBJ2-7	TRBD2	-	TRBV6-5	TGTGCCAGCAGTAGTAGCGGGAGCCCCTACGAGCAGTACTTC	CASSSSGSPYEQYF
TRBJ2-1	-	few	TRBV11-2	TGTGCCAGCAGCTTAGCGCATCGGCTAGCGAACTCCTACAATGAGCAGTTCTTC	CASSLAHRLANSYNEQFF
TRBJ1-1	-	-	TRBV28	TGTGCCACCCGACGGGGGGGGACTGAAGCTTTCTTT	CATRRGGTEAFF
TRBJ2-1	-	-	TRBV21-1	TGTGCCAGCAGCAAAAGACTAGCGGGGGGCCCCTACAATGAGCAGTTCTTC	CASSKRLAGGPYNEQFF
TRBJ2-7	TRBD2	-	TRBV19	TGTGCCTGCGCCGCGGGGGACTCTAACTACGAGCAGTACTTC	CACAAGDSNYEQYF
TRBJ1-1	-	-	TRBV6-5	TGTGCCAGCAGTTTAGGCAGGGATGCCACGAACACTGAAGCTTTCTTT	CASSLGRDATNTEAFF
TRBJ1-1	TRBD1	-	TRBV19	TGTGCCAGTAGTCGGGACAGGGTGAACACTGAAGCTTTCTTT	CASSRDRVNTEAFF
TRBJ2-3	TRBD2	once	TRBV15	TGTGCCACCAGCAGAGATCGGCTAGCGGAGTCCTCAGATACGCAGTATTTT	CATSRDRLAESSDTQYF
TRBJ1-5	-	-	TRBV7-2	TGTGCCAGCAGCTTAGTTCAGGGAAGGGATCAGCCCCAGCATTTT	CASSLVQGRDQPQHF
TRBJ2-2	TRBD1	-	TRBV27	TGTGCCAGCAGCCGCCCGGGACAGGTCACCGGGGAGCTGTTTTTT	CASSRPGQVTGELFF
TRBJ2-1	TRBD1	-	TRBV19	TGTGCCAGTAGTACCTTAGGACAGGGGCGTTACAATGAGCAGTTCTTC	CASSTLGQGRYNEQFF
TRBJ2-1	-	-	TRBV5-6	TGTGCCAGCAGCTTAGCGAATGAGCAGTTCTTC	CASSLANEQFF
TRBJ2-1	-	-	TRBV5-1	TGCGCCAGCAGCTTGGTTGTAAGCGATGAGCAGTTCTTC	CASSLVVSDEQFF
TRBJ1-3	-	few	TRBV6-1	TGTGCCAGCAGTAGGGGGAGTTTTGGAAACACCATATATTTT	CASSRGSFGNTIYF
TRBJ2-7	TRBD2	-	TRBV5-1	TGCGCCAGCAGCTTCGGAGCGGGATACTACGAGCAGTACTTC	CASSFGAGYYEQYF
TRBJ2-1	TRBD2	-	TRBV7-2	TGTGCCAGCAGCCGACTAGGGACTAGCGGGAGGAATGAGCAGTTCTTC	CASSRLGTSGRNEQFF
TRBJ2-7	TRBD2	-	TRBV19	TGTGCCAGTAGTATAGTTGCTAGCGGTGCTGAGCAGTACTTC	CASSIVASGAEQYF
TRBJ2-2	TRBD2	-	TRBV11-2	TGTGCCAGCAGATCCGGACTAGCGGGAGTTAACGGGGAGCTGTTTTTT	CASRSGLAGVNGELFF
TRBJ1-5	-	-	TRBV28	TGTGCCAGCAATGGGGGCGGCAATCAGCCCCAGCATTTT	CASNGGGNQPQHF
TRBJ2-2	TRBD1	-	TRBV2	TGTGCCAGCAGTGGCCAGGGGGCCGGGGAGCTGTTTTTT	CASSGQGAGELFF
TRBJ1-2	TRBD1	-	TRBV5-6	TGTGCCAGCAGCTCCTTACAGACAGGGGGCGCCTATGGCTACACCTTC	CASSSLQTGGAYGYTF
TRBJ2-3	-	once	TRBV19	TGTGCCAGTAGTATACTCGGCGGGCAAACAGATACGCAGTATTTT	CASSILGGQTDTQYF